The 9 T cell receptor beta chains in this list originate from one sample, sequenced in a study of cytotoxic CD8 clonotypes in ibrutinib-treated CLL (dated by TCRdb to about 2021). The library was made by the immunoSEQ multiplex PCR assay. TCRdb retrieved this table from immuneACCESS and kept in-frame rearrangements only. Not all clones are present; in checked studies, unresolved V genes account for under half, and no reason is known for the remainder. The sample data list around 310,000 clones, and 80% of these were observed just once. The leading ten clones occupy about 6.3% of the sample. The material was PBMCs, obtained before ibrutinib treatment. Every receptor here comes from a human donor with chronic lymphocytic leukemia.

The chain couples TRBV6-1 to TRBJ1-2; TRBD1 aligns across 7 bases. The CDR3 runs to 12 residues. Per germline, CDR1 MNHNS and CDR2 SASEGT. Trimming removed 7 bases from V and 4 bases from J; junction bases left unmatched: 3. The chain's CDR3 is CASNGQVYGYTF. CDR3 DNA: TGTGCCAGCAATGGACAGGTCTATGGCTACACCTTC.

J is TRBJ2-1 and V is TRBV4-3; possibly TRBD1 for D (5 bases). Trimming cost V 6 bases and J 0 bases, with 12 bases left between them. CDR3 length: 15 amino acids. Germline CDR1 reads LGHNA; CDR2 reads YSLEER. CDR3 coding DNA: TGCGCCAGCAGGGAAGGGGCTAGCTCCTACAATGAGCAGTTCTTC. Protein: CASREGASSYNEQFF.

This clone was counted between two and nine times. This rearrangement joins TRBV7-8 to TRBJ1-1; D is uncertain. Germline CDR1 and CDR2: SGHVS and FQNEAQ. The CDR3 contains 13 residues. Trimming cost V 2 bases and J 3 bases, with 7 bases left between them. CDR3 region: CASSLPGDTEAFF. CDR3 coding DNA: TGTGCCAGCAGCTTACCTGGGGACACTGAAGCTTTCTTT.

CDR3 sequence reads: CASSYSPAHGANVLTF. The CDR3 coding sequence is TGTGCCAGCAGTTACTCGCCTGCCCACGGGGCCAACGTCCTGACTTTC. The chain carries TRBV6-5 and TRBJ2-6; no reliable D call. Trimming removed 0 bases from V and 4 bases from J, with 10 bases in between. The CDR3 runs to 16 residues. Germline V gives CDR1 MNHEY, CDR2 SVGAGI.

The chain recombines TRBV14 with TRBJ2-1, with 12 bases fitting TRBD2. CDR3 length: 21 amino acids. Germline V gives CDR1 SGHDN, CDR2 FVKESK. V shed 4 bases, J shed 1 base, and the junction held 17 bases outside the gene matches. Here the CDR3 DNA reads TGTGCCAGCAGCCGGCGCATGGCTAGCGGGAGGGGGATGGGTTCCTACAATGAGCAGTTCTTC. It codes for CASSRRMASGRGMGSYNEQFF.

The V call is TRBV18, the J call TRBJ1-1, with 7 bases lining up with TRBD1. The CDR3 is 14 residues long. J was trimmed by 4 bases and V by 6 bases; bases with no gene match: 8. Looked up from germline, CDR1 is KGHSH and CDR2 is LQKENI. The CDR3 spells CASSLRRDSTEAFF. Written as DNA, the CDR3 is TGTGCCAGCTCCCTAAGGAGGGACAGCACTGAAGCTTTCTTT.

The V gene is TRBV7-3, the J gene TRBJ2-5, with TRBD1 matching over 9 bases. The CDR3 has 16 residues. Germline lookup yields CDR1 SGHTA and CDR2 FQGTGA. J lost 1 base, V lost 5 bases, and 8 bases had no gene match. Here the CDR3 reads CASSGQGQGGQETQYF. The CDR3 bases are TGTGCCAGCAGCGGGCAGGGACAGGGAGGCCAAGAGACCCAGTACTTC.

This chain uses TRBV19 with TRBJ2-7; 7 nucleotides agree with TRBD1. CDR1 LNHDA and CDR2 SQIVND come from the germline V gene (reference sequence). J gave up 6 bases and V 10 bases, and 12 bases lay outside the gene matches. This CDR3 is built from 13 residues. CDR3 protein: CATGRDSFREQYF. The CDR3 DNA is TGTGCCACTGGCCGGGACAGTTTTCGCGAGCAGTACTTC.

The chain joins TRBV5-4 to TRBJ1-2, with 9 bases lining up with TRBD1. The CDR3 totals 15 residues. Germline V CDR1 and CDR2: SGHNT, YYREEE (reference sequence). V trimming: 4 bases; J trimming: 7 bases; junction bases outside the gene matches: 11. The CDR3 DNA is TGTGCCAGCAGCGAGAGAACAGGGGGCGGCTTTGGCTACACCTTC. It codes for CASSERTGGGFGYTF.